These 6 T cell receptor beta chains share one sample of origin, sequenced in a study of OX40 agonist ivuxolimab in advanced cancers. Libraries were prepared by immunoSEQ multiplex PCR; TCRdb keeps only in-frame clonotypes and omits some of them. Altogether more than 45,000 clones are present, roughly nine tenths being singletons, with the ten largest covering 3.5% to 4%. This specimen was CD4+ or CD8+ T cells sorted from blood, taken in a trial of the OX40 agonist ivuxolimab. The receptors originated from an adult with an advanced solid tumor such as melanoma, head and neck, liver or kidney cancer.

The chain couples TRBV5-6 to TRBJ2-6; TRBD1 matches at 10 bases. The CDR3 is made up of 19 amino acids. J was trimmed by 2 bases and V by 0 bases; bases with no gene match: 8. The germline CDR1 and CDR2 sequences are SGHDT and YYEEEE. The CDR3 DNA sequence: TGTGCCAGCAGCTTGGATGATGGGACAGGGGACCCTGGGGCCAACGTCCTGACTTTC. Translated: CASSLDDGTGDPGANVLTF.

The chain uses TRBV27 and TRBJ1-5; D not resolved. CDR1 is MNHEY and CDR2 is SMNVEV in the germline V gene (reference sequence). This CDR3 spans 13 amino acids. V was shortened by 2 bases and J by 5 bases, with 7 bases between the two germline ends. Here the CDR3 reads CASSLGSYQPQHF. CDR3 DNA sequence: TGTGCCAGCAGTTTAGGGAGTTATCAGCCCCAGCATTTT.

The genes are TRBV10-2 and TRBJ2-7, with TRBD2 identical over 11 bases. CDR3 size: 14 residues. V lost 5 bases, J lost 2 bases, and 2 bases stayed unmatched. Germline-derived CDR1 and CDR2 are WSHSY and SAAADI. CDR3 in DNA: TGCGCCAGCAGTCCGGGACTAGCGGCCTACGAGCAGTACTTC. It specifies CASSPGLAAYEQYF.

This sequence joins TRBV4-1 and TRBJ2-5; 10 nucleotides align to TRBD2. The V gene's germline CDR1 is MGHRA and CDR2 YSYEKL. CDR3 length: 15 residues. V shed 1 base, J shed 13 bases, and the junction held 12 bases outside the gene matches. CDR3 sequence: CASSQVWTSGPPGYF. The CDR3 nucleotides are TGCGCCAGCAGCCAAGTATGGACTAGCGGACCCCCCGGGTACTTC.

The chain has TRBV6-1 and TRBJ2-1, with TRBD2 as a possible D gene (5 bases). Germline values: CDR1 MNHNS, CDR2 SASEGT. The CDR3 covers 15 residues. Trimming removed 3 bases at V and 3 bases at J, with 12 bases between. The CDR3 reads CASSEEREFYNEQFF. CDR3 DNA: TGTGCCAGCAGTGAGGAGAGGGAGTTCTACAATGAGCAGTTCTTC.

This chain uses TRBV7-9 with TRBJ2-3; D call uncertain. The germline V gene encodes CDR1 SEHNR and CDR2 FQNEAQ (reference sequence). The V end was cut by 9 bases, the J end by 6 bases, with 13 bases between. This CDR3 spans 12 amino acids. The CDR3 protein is CARYSLGDTQYF. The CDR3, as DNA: TGTGCCAGATACTCCCTAGGGGATACGCAGTATTTT.